The table lists the clone carrying this T cell receptor beta chain with a few counts. As yet, its antigen is unknown. This entry comes from a study of T cell repertoires in cytomegalovirus infection. Whole-study context: Public TCR beta signatures provided an indication of both CMV infection and a matching HLA type.

Study-wide results and limits: CMV-specific TCR beta clonotypes restricted by HLA-C were the ones dominating the ex vivo response.

The V gene's germline CDR1 is DFQATT and CDR2 SNEGSKA (reference sequence). With 0 bases clipped from V and 9 bases from J, the junction kept 8 bases outside the gene matches. The CDR3 sequence is 14 residues long. TCRdb re-derived calls from the reads in MiXCR, one entry per CDR3 protein. Of about 330,000 distinct CDR3 sequences listed, more than 8% are singletons. V gene TRBV20-1 combines with J gene TRBJ2-1, with 7 bases fitting TRBD1. The specimen was PBMCs. The sequence was obtained from a human donor in good health (CMV status not recorded). Some clones in this sample may be carry-over from other donors' samples. The CDR3 loop reads CSARDGTEGIEQFF. CDR3 nucleotide sequence: TGCAGTGCTAGAGACGGGACAGAAGGTATTGAGCAGTTCTTC.